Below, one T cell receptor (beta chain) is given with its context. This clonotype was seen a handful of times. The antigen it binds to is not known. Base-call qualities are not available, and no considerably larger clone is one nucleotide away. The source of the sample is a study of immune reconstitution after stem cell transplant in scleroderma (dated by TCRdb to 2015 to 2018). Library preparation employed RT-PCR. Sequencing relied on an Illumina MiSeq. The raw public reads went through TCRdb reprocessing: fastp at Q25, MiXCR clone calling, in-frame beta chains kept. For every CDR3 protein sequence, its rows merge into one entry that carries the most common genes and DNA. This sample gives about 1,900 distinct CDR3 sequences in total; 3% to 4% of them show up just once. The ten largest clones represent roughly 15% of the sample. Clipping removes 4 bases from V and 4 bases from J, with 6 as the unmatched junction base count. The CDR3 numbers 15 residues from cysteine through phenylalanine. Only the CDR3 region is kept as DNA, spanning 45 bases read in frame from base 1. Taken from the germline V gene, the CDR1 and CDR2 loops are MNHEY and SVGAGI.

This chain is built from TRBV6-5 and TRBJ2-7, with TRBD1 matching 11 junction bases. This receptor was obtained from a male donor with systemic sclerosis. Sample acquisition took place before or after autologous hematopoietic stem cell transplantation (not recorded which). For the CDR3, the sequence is CASSSGQGAGYEQYF. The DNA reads TGTGCCAGCAGTTCCGGACAGGGGGCGGGGTACGAGCAGTACTTC.